The 15 T cell receptor beta chains in this list originate from one sample, sequenced in a study of CD8+ T cells in alopecia areata. The treatment is: oral pan-JAK inhibitor, 5-10 mg twice daily. It was cDNA, reverse transcribed from extracted RNA, that served as the sequencing template. The table came from immunoSEQ multiplex PCR; TCRdb's copy has only in-frame clones and leaves some out. The profile covers some 150,000 clones, with roughly 50% appearing a single time and 15% to 20% taken by the ten largest. The specimen comprised CD8+ T cells sorted from blood, sampled at week 4, from a patient treated with tofacitinib. The source is a human donor with alopecia areata.

On this clone itself: At one end, the junction sequence differs from germline, possibly due to a read error. The genes are TRBV5-4 and TRBJ2-2; D is ambiguous. This CDR3 has 15 residues. Germline assignment: CDR1 SGHNT and CDR2 YYREEE (reference sequence). For the CDR3, the DNA is TGTGCCGGCAGCTTGCTAGGGCAGAACACCGGGGAGCTGTTTTTT. Protein product: CAGSLLGQNTGELFF.

The chain carries TRBV29-1 and TRBJ2-2; 10 nucleotides agree with TRBD1. This CDR3 is 15 amino acids long. CDR1 and CDR2 from the germline V gene are SQVTM and ANQGSEA. Trimming at V came to 3 bases and at J to 3 bases, leaving 4 bases not matched to a gene. The CDR3 DNA reads as TGCAGCGTTGACGCCGGGACAGGGGACACCGGGGAGCTGTTTTTT. Protein product: CSVDAGTGDTGELFF.

The chain combines TRBV5-1 with TRBJ2-1; D not resolved. Trimming removed 0 bases at V and 7 bases at J, with 17 bases between. The CDR3 consists of 16 residues. CDR1 and CDR2 (germline): SGHRS, YFSETQ. The CDR3: CASSLEGSSPVNEQFF. The CDR3 DNA is TGCGCCAGCAGCTTGGAAGGTAGCAGCCCTGTGAATGAGCAGTTCTTC. Looking up the rest from reference TRBV5-1 and TRBJ2-1 gives the full variable domain: KAGVTQTPRYLIKTRGQQVTLSCSPISGHRSVSWYQQTPGQGLQFLFEYFSETQRNKGNFPGRFSGRQFSNSRSEMNVSTLELGDSALYLCASSLEGSSPVNEQFFGPGTRLTVL.

The CDR3 spells CATFNTEAFF. In DNA, the CDR3 is TGTGCCACCTTTAACACTGAAGCTTTCTTT. The gene calls are TRBV6-5 and TRBJ1-1, with D unclear. Trimming removed 10 bases at V and 2 bases at J, with 5 bases between. CDR1 MNHEY and CDR2 SVGAGI come from the germline V gene. CDR3 length equals 10 residues.

This clone was observed once. Within the sample, other DNA sequences also encode this same CDR3. The gene calls are TRBV9 and TRBJ2-3, with D tentatively TRBD1 (5 bases). Per the germline V gene, CDR1 is SGDLS and CDR2 is YYNGEE. V was shortened by 0 bases and J by 1 base, with 6 bases between the two germline ends. The length of the CDR3 is 14 residues. The CDR3 sequence is CASSVEGGTDTQYF. The CDR3, as DNA: TGTGCCAGCAGCGTAGAAGGGGGCACAGATACGCAGTATTTT.

This clone has only a few counts. This chain uses TRBV9 with TRBJ2-5; the D gene is possibly TRBD1 (7 bases). V dropped 1 base and J dropped 6 bases, with 16 bases sitting between them. The CDR3 spans 15 residues. Germline-derived CDR1 and CDR2 are SGDLS and YYNGEE. The CDR3 spells CASSVRGTEVQTQYF. The CDR3 DNA reads TGTGCCAGCAGCGTACGCGGGACAGAAGTCCAGACCCAGTACTTC.

CDR3: CASSPQGGIGYGYTF. The CDR3 bases are TGTGCCAGTAGCCCCCAGGGGGGCATCGGCTATGGCTACACCTTC. The chain links TRBV19 to TRBJ1-2, with 7 bases matching TRBD1. In germline, CDR1 is LNHDA, CDR2 SQIVND (reference sequence). CDR3 length equals 15 residues. V gave up 6 bases and J gave up 4 bases; unmatched junction bases: 11.

The V and J genes are TRBV6-5 and TRBJ1-1, with 7 bases aligning to TRBD1. The CDR3 covers 15 residues. The V gene's germline CDR1 is MNHEY and CDR2 SVGAGI. Unmatched junction bases numbered 11, after V lost 5 bases and J lost 5 bases. This CDR3 is CASSILGRGETEAFF. For the CDR3, the DNA is TGTGCCAGCAGTATACTGGGCAGGGGGGAGACTGAAGCTTTCTTT.

The V and J genes are TRBV7-9 and TRBJ1-2, with D uncertain. The CDR3 is made up of 12 amino acids. Germline loops: CDR1 SEHNR, CDR2 FQNEAQ (reference sequence). V lost 3 bases to trimming and J lost 6 bases, with 8 bases between them. CDR3 protein: CASSLVKDGYTF. CDR3 DNA: TGTGCCAGCAGCTTGGTTAAAGATGGCTACACCTTC. Combining the CDR3 with reference TRBV7-9 and TRBJ1-2 gives the whole variable domain DTGVSQNPRHKITKRGQNVTFRCDPISEHNRLYWYRQTLGQGPEFLTYFQNEAQLEKSRLLSDRFSAERPKGSFSTLEIQRTEQGDSAMYLCASSLVKDGYTFGSGTRLTVV.

The table lists this clone with a count of one. This sequence joins TRBV13 and TRBJ1-2; 7 bases are shared with TRBD1. Trimming at V came to 5 bases and at J to 3 bases, leaving 12 bases not matched to a gene. CDR3 size: 16 residues. Looked up from germline, CDR1 is PRHDT and CDR2 is FYEKMQ (reference sequence). CDR3 sequence reads: CASSPEGETGYYGYTF. CDR3 coding DNA: TGTGCCAGCAGCCCCGAGGGCGAGACAGGGTACTATGGCTACACCTTC.

This clone was counted between two and nine times. This chain links TRBV19 with TRBJ2-7; tentative D call: TRBD1 (7 bases). From germline, CDR1 is LNHDA and CDR2 SQIVND (reference sequence). V shed 5 bases and J shed 1 base, with 9 bases lying between them. The CDR3 spans 13 residues. The CDR3 here is CASSPGGSYEQYF. The CDR3 coding sequence is TGTGCCAGTAGTCCAGGGGGGTCCTACGAGCAGTACTTC. The complete variable domain, with remaining parts taken from reference TRBV19 and TRBJ2-7, reads DGGITQSPKYLFRKEGQNVTLSCEQNLNHDAMYWYRQDPGQGLRLIYYSQIVNDFQKGDIAEGYSVSREKKESFPLTVTSAQKNPTAFYLCASSPGGSYEQYFGPGTRLTVT.

CDR3 nucleotide sequence: TGCGCCAGCAGCCTCCGGACCGTCTCGGGAGAGACCCAGTACTTC. Its translation is CASSLRTVSGETQYF. The chain carries TRBV5-1 and TRBJ2-5; D is undetermined. The CDR3 is 15 amino acids. Germline values: CDR1 SGHRS, CDR2 YFSETQ. Trimming shortened V by 4 bases and J by 4 bases, and 17 bases separated the two germline ends.

The V call is TRBV29-1, the J call TRBJ2-1; 7 positions match TRBD2. Germline CDR1 reads SQVTM; CDR2 reads ANQGSEA. Unmatched junction bases numbered 17, after V lost 7 bases and J lost 8 bases. CDR3 size: 15 residues. The CDR3 sequence: CSASLTSPVGDEQFF. The CDR3 nucleotides are TGCAGCGCTTCCCTGACTAGCCCCGTCGGGGATGAGCAGTTCTTC.

This clone showed up just a few times. In the same sample, other DNA sequences code for this CDR3. V and J are TRBV11-2 and TRBJ2-3, with D possibly being TRBD2 (7 bases). The CDR3 length is 15 residues. The V and J ends lost 2 bases and 2 bases respectively, with 11 bases between them. In germline, CDR1 is SGHAT, CDR2 FQNNGV. The CDR3 loop reads CASSLTGGHTDTQYF. The CDR3 DNA follows: TGTGCCAGCAGCTTAACGGGGGGCCACACAGATACGCAGTATTTT.

Only a few counts were recorded for this clone. V is TRBV2 and J is TRBJ2-7, with 7 bases identical to TRBD2. With V trimmed by 4 bases and J by 1 base, 1 base remained unmatched. Germline V lookup: CDR1 SNHLY, CDR2 FYNNEI. CDR3 size: 13 residues. The CDR3: CASSGGGSYEQYF. The CDR3 DNA sequence: TGTGCCAGCAGTGGCGGGGGTTCCTACGAGCAGTACTTC.